What follows describes a single TCR beta chain. The data are from a study of blood T cell repertoires in COVID-19. Study background: In each case, the material was cDNA or gDNA derived from T cells, B-cell-depleted T cells, or PBMCs.

Germline V CDR1 and CDR2: MNHEY, SMNVEV (reference sequence). This CDR3 comprises 14 residues. V was clipped by 7 bases and J by 7 bases; unmatched bases: 4. TCRdb's copy holds only in-frame clones and misses some; the assay was immunoSEQ multiplex PCR. The sample yields about 280,000 clones, around 84% seen once. The gene calls are TRBV27 and TRBJ1-6; 10 bases are a match to TRBD1. Sequencing was performed on PBMCs or T cells enriched from blood (not recorded which). This TCR was sampled from a man aged 40-55 years who had been exposed to COVID-19. In DNA, the CDR3 is TGTGCCAGCAAACTGGACAGGGGGAATTCACCCCTCCACTTT. It translates to CASKLDRGNSPLHF.